This T cell receptor beta chain was sequenced during a study of early T cells in non-severe SARS-CoV-2 infection. Tagging with unique molecular identifiers was applied to individual cDNA molecules. TCRdb ran MiXCR on the 5' RACE reads and lists one entry per CDR3 protein. The sample consists of 70,000 to 95,000 distinct CDR3 sequences, about 17% of them appearing once. This clonotype came up a few times. Sequencing was carried out using whole blood. The sequence came from an adult who was a healthcare worker with PCR-confirmed SARS-CoV-2 infection or an uninfected control (not recorded which).

CDR3 residues: CASSLVRGAEAFF. The CDR3 region has the DNA TGCGCCAGCAGCTTGGTAAGGGGGGCTGAAGCTTTCTTT. The rearrangement joins TRBV5-1 to TRBJ1-1; TRBD1 is a possible D gene (6 bases). Trimming pared 0 bases from V and 6 bases from J, leaving 9 bases between. Germline V lookup: CDR1 SGHRS, CDR2 YFSETQ. This CDR3 has 13 residues.